The rows below give T cell receptor beta chains drawn from one sample of a study of regulatory T cells in long-lasting Graves disease. TCRdb used MiXCR to reprocess the multiplex PCR reads, holding one entry per CDR3 protein. The sample includes a few hundred thousand distinct CDR3 sequences, about 15% of them seen just once. The sample was also linked to a second study, of T cells in Graves' hyperthyroidism and ophthalmopathy.

The sample here was peripheral blood mononuclear cells (PBMCs), taken at new diagnosis, from a patient treated with antithyroid drugs. These receptors were taken from a woman aged 35 to 49 with Graves disease. CDR3s include the opening cysteine and the closing phenylalanine or tryptophan. The order of the fields is V gene, CDR3 protein.

v_call: TRBV20-1; cdr3_aa: CSALEEGGGDTQYF
v_call: TRBV19; cdr3_aa: CASRSAGYNYGYTF
v_call: TRBV2; cdr3_aa: CASSGGLGTSLQETQYF
v_call: TRBV5-1; cdr3_aa: CASSSTSGSTGEQFF
v_call: TRBV28; cdr3_aa: CASSFGWGNSPLHF
v_call: TRBV12-3/TRBV12-4; cdr3_aa: CASSLALQGTGELFF
v_call: TRBV20-1; cdr3_aa: CSARTGQGLRSPLHF
v_call: TRBV27; cdr3_aa: CASSSGGTEETQYF
v_call: TRBV5-1; cdr3_aa: CASSGMGSYEQYF
v_call: TRBV6-1; cdr3_aa: CASRLGLAGVQETQYF
v_call: TRBV9; cdr3_aa: CASSAQPGSSYNEQFF
v_call: TRBV7-2; cdr3_aa: CASSLGTSVQETQYF
v_call: TRBV20-1; cdr3_aa: CSARDLGYTDTQYF
v_call: TRBV18; cdr3_aa: CASSPLGGSDHEQFF
v_call: TRBV24-1; cdr3_aa: CATSNPGLAGIQETQYF
v_call: TRBV4-1; cdr3_aa: CASSPPSGGRAYEQYF
v_call: TRBV7-6; cdr3_aa: CASSLGDNRGSGANVLTF
v_call: TRBV27; cdr3_aa: CASSRGRGDYEQYF
v_call: TRBV6-1; cdr3_aa: CASILQGLESPLHF
v_call: TRBV2; cdr3_aa: CASVADGANYGYTF
v_call: TRBV4-3; cdr3_aa: CASSQDRRTDQYF
v_call: TRBV19; cdr3_aa: CASSMGRGRITGELFF
v_call: TRBV19; cdr3_aa: CASSIGQGLNTEAFF
v_call: TRBV6-5; cdr3_aa: CASSYGGQPSYEQYF
v_call: TRBV12-3/TRBV12-4; cdr3_aa: CASSSGRGPGGNEQFF
v_call: TRBV6-1; cdr3_aa: CASSPRTNFGDTQYF